This section outlines one TCR beta chain sequence together with its context. The CDR3 loop spans 19 amino acids. The J segment lost 0 bases and the V segment lost 0 bases, leaving 13 bases of the junction unmatched. Germline assignment: CDR1 SGHRS and CDR2 YFSETQ. The sample is drawn from a study of control samples from healthy donors and cancer patients. TCRdb's copy holds only in-frame clones and misses some; the assay was immunoSEQ multiplex PCR. Of under 70,000 clones listed, approximately 86% were seen once; the top ten hold about 3.8%. Material: blood. This TCR was recovered from a man aged 45-65 years in good health. This chain links TRBV5-1 with TRBJ2-3; 7 nucleotides agree with TRBD2. The DNA for the CDR3 is TGCGCCAGCAGCTTGGACAGCTTTCTAGCGGACGCTAGCACAGATACGCAGTATTTT. Translating it yields CASSLDSFLADASTDTQYF.